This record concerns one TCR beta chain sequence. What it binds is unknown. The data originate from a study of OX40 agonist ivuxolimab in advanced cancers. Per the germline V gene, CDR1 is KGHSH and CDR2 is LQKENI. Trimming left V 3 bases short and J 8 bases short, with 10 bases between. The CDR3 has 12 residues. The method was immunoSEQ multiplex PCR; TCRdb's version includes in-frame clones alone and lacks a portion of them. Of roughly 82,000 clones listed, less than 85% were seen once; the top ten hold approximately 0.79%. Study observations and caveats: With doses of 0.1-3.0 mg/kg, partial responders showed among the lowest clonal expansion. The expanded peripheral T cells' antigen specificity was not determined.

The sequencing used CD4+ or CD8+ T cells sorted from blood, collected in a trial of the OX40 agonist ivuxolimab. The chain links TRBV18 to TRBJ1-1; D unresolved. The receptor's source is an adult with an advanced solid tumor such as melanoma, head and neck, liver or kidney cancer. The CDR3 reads CASSPGESEAFF. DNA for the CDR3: TGTGCCAGCTCACCCGGGGAGAGCGAAGCTTTCTTT.